This T cell receptor beta chain derives from a study of shared clonotypes between healthy human individuals. Only in-frame clones appear in the TCRdb table, and some are missing; sequencing was by immunoSEQ multiplex PCR. The data hold millions of clones, with 85% to 95% observed a single time. In the case of this clone: No antigen is known for it.

Study-wide findings and caveats: Naive subsets generally exceeded memory subsets in estimated richness. Clonotypes that were shared across a handful of donors made up around 5.5% of naive CD4 clonotypes. Genetic and exposure-history diversity was limited by the small donor number.

Looked up from germline, CDR1 is MNHNY and CDR2 is SVGAGI (reference sequence). The CDR3 runs to 15 residues. The ends lost 2 bases at V and 5 bases at J; junction bases unmatched: 5. The TCR comes from a young man in good health. This sequence joins TRBV6-6 and TRBJ1-2, with 10 bases aligning to TRBD1. The material sequenced was naive CD4+ T cells sorted from blood. Subset indicated: CD45RA+ positively selected. The CDR3 reads CASSYRDRGQYGYTF. CDR3 bases: TGTGCCAGCAGTTACCGGGACAGGGGACAATATGGCTACACCTTC.